This TCR beta chain is from a study of somatic mutations in cytotoxic T cells in rheumatoid arthritis. Study-level information: Blood samples of approximately 32 ml were drawn from patients (in EDTA) right after diagnosis and before any treatment.

Study-level findings and limits: Nobody had found out which antigens the expanded CD8+ clones targeted. Per patient, the largest CD8+ clone was found to exceed 20% of CD8+ cells in about an eighth of the 65 cases.

Notes on this clone: What it binds is not known.

Positive magnetic bead selection was used to isolate CD4+ and CD8+ cells; purity was checked by flow cytometry. The assay was immunoSEQ multiplex PCR, and TCRdb's table has in-frame clones only and misses some. The table lists fewer than 20,000 clones, 82% of them singletons. The CDR3 is 14 residues long. V gave up 5 bases and J gave up 2 bases, with 12 bases separating them. Germline V CDR1 and CDR2: PRHDT, FYEKMQ (reference sequence). This clonotype was sampled from an adult with rheumatoid arthritis. Sequenced: CD8+ T cells sorted from blood. The chain joins TRBV13 to TRBJ2-5, with D possibly TRBD2 on 6 matching bases. CDR3 in amino acids: CASSARTIQETQYF. The CDR3 DNA sequence: TGTGCCAGCAGCGCACGGACTATACAAGAGACCCAGTACTTC.